This T cell receptor (beta chain) was retrieved from a study of prognosis after radiotherapy for stage I lung cancer. For the study at large: Tumors proved to be squamous cell carcinoma in several patients and represented adenocarcinoma in under 15.

Amplification of the TCR beta CDR3 (from genomic DNA) was done by two-round multiplex PCR. For every TRBV and TRBJ gene, a specific primer was used in first-round PCR. TCRdb called the multiplex PCR reads again in MiXCR, with one record for every CDR3 protein. The sample contains around 23,000 distinct CDR3 sequences, 43% of which appear only once. V lost 5 bases to trimming and J lost 5 bases, with 15 bases between them. The CDR3 contains 15 residues. Germline V gene sequence: CDR1 MDHEN, CDR2 SYDVKM. General observations from the study: Lower Shannon entropy values were found after stereotactic body radiation therapy in patients who developed distant metastases. Differential TRBV and TRBJ gene usage was reported between patients with metastases and patients without them.

About this clonotype itself: As yet, its antigen is unknown.

This receptor was taken from a donor aged 50 or older with non-small cell lung cancer. The chain has TRBV28 and TRBJ2-2; D not certain. Source: PBMCs, taken before or after stereotactic body radiation therapy (not recorded which). This chain's CDR3 is CASSPHPPETGELFF. The CDR3, as DNA: TGTGCCAGCAGTCCCCACCCTCCGGAGACCGGGGAGCTGTTTTTT.